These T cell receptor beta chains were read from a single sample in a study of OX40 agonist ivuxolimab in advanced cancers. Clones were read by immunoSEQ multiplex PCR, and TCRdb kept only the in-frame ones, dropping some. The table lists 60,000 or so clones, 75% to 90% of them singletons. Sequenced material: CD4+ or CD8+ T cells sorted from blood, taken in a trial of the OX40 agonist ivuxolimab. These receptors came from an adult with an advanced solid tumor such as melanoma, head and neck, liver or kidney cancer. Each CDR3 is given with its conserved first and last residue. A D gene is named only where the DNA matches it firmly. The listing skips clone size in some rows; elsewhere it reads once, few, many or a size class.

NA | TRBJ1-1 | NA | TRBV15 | CATSRRGRRAEAFF | TGTGCCACCAGCAGACGCGGTCGGAGGGCTGAAGCTTTCTTT
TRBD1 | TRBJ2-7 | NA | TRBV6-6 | CASSKTGWDYEQYF | TGTGCCAGCAGTAAGACAGGGTGGGACTACGAGCAGTACTTC
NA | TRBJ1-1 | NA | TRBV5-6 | CASSLLGFEAFF | TGTGCCAGCAGCCTTCTCGGGTTTGAAGCTTTCTTT
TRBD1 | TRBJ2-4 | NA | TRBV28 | CASSPQGAWDSAKNIQYF | TGTGCCAGCAGTCCCCAGGGGGCATGGGACTCAGCCAAAAACATTCAGTACTTC
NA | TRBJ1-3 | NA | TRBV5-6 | CASSVYHGTAGNTIYF | TGTGCCAGCAGCGTATACCACGGGACGGCTGGAAACACCATATATTTT
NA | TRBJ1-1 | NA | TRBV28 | CASRVHGVNTEAFF | TGTGCCAGCAGGGTACACGGGGTGAACACTGAAGCTTTCTTT
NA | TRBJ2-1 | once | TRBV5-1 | CASSLGSGTSRNEQFF | TGCGCCAGCAGCTTGGGGTCCGGGACTTCCAGGAATGAGCAGTTCTTC
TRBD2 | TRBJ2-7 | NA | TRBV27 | CASSPGTSGYEQYF | TGTGCCAGCAGTCCCGGGACTAGCGGATACGAGCAGTACTTC
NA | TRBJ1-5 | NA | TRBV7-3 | CASSLGTSNQPQHF | TGTGCCAGCAGCTTAGGGACATCGAATCAGCCCCAGCATTTT
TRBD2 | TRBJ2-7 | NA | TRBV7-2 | CASSLQGGIGGSEQYF | TGTGCCAGCAGCCTTCAGGGTGGTATAGGCGGGAGCGAGCAGTACTTC
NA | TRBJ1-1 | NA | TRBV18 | CASSKGPTGAEAFF | TGTGCCAGCTCAAAGGGACCTACAGGCGCTGAAGCTTTCTTT
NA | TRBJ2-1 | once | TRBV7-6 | CASSPRGISSYNEQFF | TGTGCCAGCAGCCCAAGGGGGATCAGCTCCTACAATGAGCAGTTCTTC
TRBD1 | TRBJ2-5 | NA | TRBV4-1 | CASSQERADRGETQYF | TGCGCCAGCAGCCAAGAACGGGCCGACAGGGGAGAGACCCAGTACTTC
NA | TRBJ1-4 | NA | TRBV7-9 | CASSPIRVGDEKLFF | TGTGCCAGCAGCCCGATCAGGGTAGGGGATGAAAAACTGTTTTTT
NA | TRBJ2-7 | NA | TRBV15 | CATQQYGVSEQYF | TGTGCCACCCAGCAGTACGGAGTGTCCGAGCAGTACTTC
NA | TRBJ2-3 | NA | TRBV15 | CATQTGYSTDTQYF | TGTGCCACCCAGACAGGCTATAGCACAGATACGCAGTATTTT
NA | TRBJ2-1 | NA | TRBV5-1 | CASRPGTETYNEQFF | TGCGCCAGCAGACCCGGGACGGAAACCTACAATGAGCAGTTCTTC
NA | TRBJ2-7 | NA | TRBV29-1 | CSVVLLASYEQYF | TGCAGCGTTGTTTTACTAGCTTCCTACGAGCAGTACTTC
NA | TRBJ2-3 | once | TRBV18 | CASSPWGEGTDTQYF | TGTGCCAGCTCACCATGGGGCGAGGGCACAGATACGCAGTATTTT
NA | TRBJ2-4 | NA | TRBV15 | CATSRVGYPRTKNIQYF | TGTGCCACCAGCAGAGTCGGATACCCCCGGACAAAAAACATTCAGTACTTC
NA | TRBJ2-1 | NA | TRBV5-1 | CASSLVGQRYNEQFF | TGCGCCAGCAGCTTGGTCGGACAACGTTACAATGAGCAGTTCTTC
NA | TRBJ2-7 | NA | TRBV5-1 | CASSLVPFSRGEQYF | TGCGCCAGCAGCTTGGTACCCTTTTCGCGCGGCGAGCAGTACTTC
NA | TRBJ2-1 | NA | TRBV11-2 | CASSLDESRGIYNEQFF | TGTGCCAGCAGCTTAGATGAGTCGAGAGGGATCTACAATGAGCAGTTCTTC
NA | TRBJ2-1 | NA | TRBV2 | CASRGGYREIF | TGTGCCAGCAGGGGGGGGTACAGGGAGATCTTC
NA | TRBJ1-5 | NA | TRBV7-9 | CASSPKTEQPQHF | TGTGCCAGCAGCCCGAAGACAGAGCAGCCCCAGCATTTT
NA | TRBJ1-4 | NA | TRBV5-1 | CASSLATVNEKLFF | TGCGCCAGCAGCTTGGCTACGGTTAATGAAAAACTGTTTTTT
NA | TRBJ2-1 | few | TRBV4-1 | CASSPLGLSSSSYNEQFF | TGCGCCAGCAGCCCACTCGGGTTGTCAAGCAGCTCCTACAATGAGCAGTTCTTC
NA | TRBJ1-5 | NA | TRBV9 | CASSRDRNNQPQHF | TGTGCCAGCAGCAGGGACCGAAACAATCAGCCCCAGCATTTT
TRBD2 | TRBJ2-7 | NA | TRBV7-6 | CASSSCSGMGCEQYF | TGTGCCAGCAGCTCGTGTAGCGGGATGGGGTGCGAGCAGTACTTC
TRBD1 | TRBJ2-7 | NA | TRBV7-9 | CASSQEGGRTSYEQYF | TGTGCCAGCAGCCAAGAAGGGGGCAGGACCTCCTACGAGCAGTACTTC
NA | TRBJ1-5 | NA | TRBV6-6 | CASSQTVSNQPQHF | TGTGCCAGCAGTCAGACAGTTAGCAATCAGCCCCAGCATTTT
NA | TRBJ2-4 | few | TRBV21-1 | CASRGGGGKNIQYF | TGTGCCAGCAGAGGCGGTGGTGGCAAAAACATTCAGTACTTC
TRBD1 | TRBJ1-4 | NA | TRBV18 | CASSRSGTGGGGEKLFF | TGTGCCAGCTCACGATCCGGGACAGGGGGCGGAGGTGAAAAACTGTTTTTT
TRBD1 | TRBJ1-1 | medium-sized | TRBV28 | CASSYPGTVNTEAFF | TGTGCCAGCAGTTACCCCGGGACAGTGAACACTGAAGCTTTCTTT
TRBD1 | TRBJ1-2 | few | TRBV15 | CATSGRRAQGPPGYTF | TGTGCCACCAGCGGGAGGAGGGCACAGGGGCCGCCAGGCTACACCTTC
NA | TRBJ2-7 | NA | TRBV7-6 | CASSSPGYGSYEQYF | TGTGCCAGCAGCTCACCCGGGTACGGGTCCTACGAGCAGTACTTC
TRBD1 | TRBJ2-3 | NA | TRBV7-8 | CASSLIAGGADTQYF | TGTGCCAGCAGCTTAATCGCAGGGGGTGCAGATACGCAGTATTTT
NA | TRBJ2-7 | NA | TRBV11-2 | CASSSPGVLYEQYF | TGTGCCAGCAGCTCACCGGGGGTTCTCTACGAGCAGTACTTC
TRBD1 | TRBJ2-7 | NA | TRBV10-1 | CASSPGTEAYEQYF | TGCGCCAGCAGTCCCGGGACAGAGGCCTACGAGCAGTACTTC
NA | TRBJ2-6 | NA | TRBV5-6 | CASSLEVGANVLTF | TGTGCCAGCAGCTTGGAGGTTGGGGCCAACGTCCTGACTTTC
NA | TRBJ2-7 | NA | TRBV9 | CASSPRAASYEQYF | TGTGCCAGCAGCCCTCGGGCCGCCTCCTACGAGCAGTACTTC
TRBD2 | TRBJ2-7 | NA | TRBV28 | CASSSSSGSIYEQYF | TGTGCCAGCAGTTCCTCTAGCGGGAGTATCTACGAGCAGTACTTC
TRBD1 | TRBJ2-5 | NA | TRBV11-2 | CASSSGGSETQYF | TGTGCCAGCAGCTCAGGGGGCTCAGAGACCCAGTACTTC
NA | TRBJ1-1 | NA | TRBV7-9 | CASSFSRDVRGTEAFF | TGTGCCAGCAGCTTTTCCAGGGACGTACGAGGCACTGAAGCTTTCTTT
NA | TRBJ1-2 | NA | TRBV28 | CASMRGGDYGYTF | TGTGCCAGCATGAGGGGGGGCGACTATGGCTACACCTTC
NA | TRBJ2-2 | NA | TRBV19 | CASRDTGELFF | TGTGCCAGTAGGGACACCGGGGAGCTGTTTTTT
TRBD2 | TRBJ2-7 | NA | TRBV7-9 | CASSHRLAGGPYSYEQYF | TGTGCCAGCAGCCACAGACTAGCGGGAGGACCCTACTCCTACGAGCAGTACTTC
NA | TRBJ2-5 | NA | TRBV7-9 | CASSLWEDAMETQYF | TGTGCCAGCAGCTTGTGGGAGGATGCCATGGAGACCCAGTACTTC
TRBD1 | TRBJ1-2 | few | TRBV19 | CASKRTGRASRGYTF | TGTGCCAGTAAGAGGACAGGGAGGGCTAGTCGTGGCTACACCTTC
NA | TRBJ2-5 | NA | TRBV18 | CASSRKGQQQETQYF | TGTGCCAGCTCACGAAAAGGACAGCAACAAGAGACCCAGTACTTC
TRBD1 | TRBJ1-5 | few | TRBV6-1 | CASSVNRGNQPQHF | TGTGCCAGCAGTGTGAACAGGGGGAATCAGCCCCAGCATTTT
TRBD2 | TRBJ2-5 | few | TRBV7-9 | CASSLGLAGGWETQYF | TGTGCCAGCAGCTTAGGTCTGGCGGGAGGGTGGGAGACCCAGTACTTC
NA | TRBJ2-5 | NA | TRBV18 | CASSPGHQETQYF | TGTGCCAGCTCACCCGGGCACCAAGAGACCCAGTACTTC